This TCR beta chain was captured by sequencing in a study of circulating and synovial CD4+ cells in juvenile arthritis (dated by TCRdb to the mid-2010s). Context from the whole study: Within each patient, the study compared the TCRbeta CDR3 repertoires of three groups: circulating HLA-DR+ CD4 T cells, bulk blood CD4 T cells, and synovial CD4 T cells. Repertoire sequencing was performed with the aim of confirming enrichment of synovial clonotypes in a circulating synovial-like CD4 T cell subset.

The germline V end is reduced by 3 bases and the J end by 0 bases; junction bases left unmatched: 2. The cysteine opens and the phenylalanine closes a CDR3 of 14 amino acids. Kept here is only the CDR3 DNA, which spans 42 bases and is read in frame from base 1. CDR1 SQVTM and CDR2 ANQGSEA were looked up in the germline V gene. Donors of the sequenced samples were patients with active juvenile idiopathic arthritis. Cells were sorted right after thawing, and dead cells were excluded with Live/Dead Fixable Near-IR Stain. Overall results and qualifications from the work: The difference between circulating pathogenic-like lymphocytes and bulk blood T cells was not detected by traditional Vbeta family usage analysis. Because overlap with synovium rose as sequencing depth increased, the measured fractions of shared clonotypes likely underestimated the overlap of the full repertoire. CPL and bulk blood CD4 samples differed in T cell genome counts by at least an order of magnitude, so sample-size effects were addressed. Circulating pathogenic-like lymphocytes clustered together with synovial T cells and shared a substantially larger fraction of CDR3 sequences with synovium than bulk blood did. Lower diversity was observed in synovial and circulating pathogenic-like lymphocyte repertoires than in bulk blood CD4 repertoires, and some CPL samples were found to be as oligoclonal as synovium.

The library was made by the immunoSEQ multiplex PCR assay. An external provider carried out the TCRbeta CDR3 sequencing as a commercial service. The authors processed their data as follows. The analyses used productive nucleotide sequences together with amino acid sequences obtained by in silico translation. Diversity was measured as Renyi entropy over a range of alpha values, and the median of 200 repeated subsamples was taken to equalise sample size. Pairwise repertoire distance was calculated as one minus the Chao-modified Jaccard index to correct for under-sampling and was used for clustering. Frequency-weighted overlap with synovial clonotypes was calculated over 200 sample sizes with 200 draws without replacement at each size, and the overlap was reported at the size of the smaller sample. TCRdb retrieved this table from immuneACCESS and kept in-frame rearrangements only. Not all clones are present; in checked studies, unresolved V genes account for under half, and no reason is known for the remainder. The D gene and trimming were derived from the DNA, and the V and J assignments and clone size from that table. This sample lists 3,500 to 4,500 clones; approximately 87% were detected once. The ten largest clones represent less than 4% of the sample.

Comment on this clone: Its antigen is still unknown. The record has no base qualities; no much larger clone is one base away.

Material for sequencing was CD4+ T cells from synovial fluid. This TCR derives from a human donor with juvenile idiopathic arthritis. Here the chain combines TRBV29-1 and TRBJ2-1; TRBD1 fits 7 bases in the junction. The sequenced DNA: TGCAGCGTTGACAGGGGGTACTCCTACAATGAGCAGTTCTTC. This encodes CSVDRGYSYNEQFF.